Shown below are 31 T cell receptor beta chains from a single sample sequenced in a study of T cells in Graves' hyperthyroidism and ophthalmopathy. Amplified TCR beta CDR3 regions came from RNA transcripts. HTBI primers were employed in a first-round RT-PCR of the TCR CDR3. TCRdb redid the calling of the multiplex PCR reads with MiXCR, one entry per CDR3 protein. The table includes 450,000 to 650,000 distinct CDR3 sequences, about 14% detected once. The sequencing sample was made of blood. The receptors originated from a woman aged 18-29 years with Graves' ophthalmopathy.

This clonotype was picked up many times. This chain uses TRBV18 with TRBJ2-6; D assignment may be TRBD1 or TRBD2 (5 bases each). Looked up from germline, CDR1 is KGHSH and CDR2 is LQKENI. Deletions cut 2 bases from V and 2 bases from J, with 7 bases between. The CDR3 is 15 residues long. Written as DNA, the CDR3 is TGTGCCAGCTCACCAATGGGGGCTGGGGCCAACGTCCTGACTTTC. It encodes CASSPMGAGANVLTF.

This clonotype appeared many times. V is TRBV12-3 or TRBV12-4 and J is TRBJ2-5; D could derive from TRBD1 or TRBD2 (5 bases each). Trimming removed 3 bases from V and 3 bases from J, with 14 bases in between. The CDR3 totals 15 residues. CDR3 sequence reads: CASSFYRDGEETQYF. The CDR3 nucleotides read TGTGCCAGCAGTTTTTATAGGGACGGAGAAGAGACCCAGTACTTC.

This clonotype was recorded at least ten times. V gene TRBV29-1 combines with J gene TRBJ2-7, with TRBD1 matching 8 bases. CDR3 size: 16 residues. Trimming cost V 5 bases and J 5 bases; bases outside gene matches: 17. Germline CDR1 reads SQVTM; CDR2 reads ANQGSEA. The CDR3 here is CSVLDRPQGVRNEQYF. CDR3 bases: TGCAGCGTTCTCGACCGACCACAGGGGGTTAGGAACGAGCAGTACTTC.

This clonotype was observed at least ten times. V usage is TRBV12-3 or TRBV12-4 and J usage is TRBJ2-7; TRBD1 agrees at 12 bases. The V gene end was trimmed by 6 bases and the J gene end by 6 bases; junction bases not matched to a gene: 3. The CDR3 runs 13 residues. This CDR3 is CASSGTGGPEQYF. The DNA of the CDR3 is TGTGCCAGCAGCGGGACAGGGGGCCCCGAGCAGTACTTC.

This clonotype was recorded at least ten times. Mismatch with germline at one junction end may stem from a read error. J is TRBJ2-1 and V is TRBV7-7, with TRBD2 identical over 7 bases. The CDR3 has 15 residues. Germline loops: CDR1 SSHAT, CDR2 FNYEAQ (reference sequence). The CDR3 loop is CASSLKAGEYNEQFF. As DNA, the CDR3 is TGTGCTAGCAGCTTAAAGGCGGGAGAATACAATGAGCAGTTCTTC.

This clonotype was counted a few times. The gene calls are TRBV9 and TRBJ2-3; D is uncertain. This CDR3 has 12 amino acids. The germline V and J ends were trimmed by 4 bases and 6 bases, with 9 bases remaining between them. Germline V gene sequence: CDR1 SGDLS, CDR2 YYNGEE. CDR3 nucleotide sequence: TGTGCCAGCAGCCACTCGTGGGATACGCAGTATTTT. Protein product: CASSHSWDTQYF.

This clonotype was found many times. The rearrangement uses TRBV5-1 and TRBJ2-1; 9 bases match TRBD1. There are 16 residues in the CDR3. V dropped 3 bases and J dropped 5; count of bases not matched to a gene: 9. CDR1 is SGHRS, CDR2 YFSETQ, per germline. The DNA for the CDR3 is TGCGCCAGCAGCTCCGCCGGGACAGGGATAAACAATGAGCAGTTCTTC. Translating gives CASSSAGTGINNEQFF.

This clonotype has a count of ten or more. The chain uses TRBV6-2 or TRBV6-3 and TRBJ2-7; 8 bases fit TRBD2. CDR1 is MNHEY, CDR2 SVGEGT, per germline. Losses at the gene ends were 2 bases for V and 5 bases for J; bases not matched to a gene: 17. The length of the CDR3 is 18 residues. The CDR3 region has the DNA TGTGCCAGCAGTTACAATAAGTGGCGGGAGGCCCAAGAAAACGAGCAGTACTTC. Its translation: CASSYNKWREAQENEQYF.

This chain uses TRBV24-1 with TRBJ2-1; a possible D gene is TRBD2 (5 bases). V lost 3 bases to trimming and J lost 6 bases, with 23 bases between them. Germline CDR1 is KGHDR and CDR2 is SFDVKD. This CDR3 comprises 18 residues. CDR3 loop: CATSDPAKEVLRGNEQFF. CDR3 bases: TGTGCCACCAGTGATCCCGCGAAAGAGGTTCTTCGGGGCAATGAGCAGTTCTTC.

This clonotype was recorded a few times. The chain couples TRBV29-1 to TRBJ2-1, with 10 bases aligning to TRBD2. The CDR3 length is 22 residues. The V gene end was trimmed by 1 base and the J gene end by 7 bases; junction bases not matched to a gene: 28. CDR1 and CDR2 (germline): SQVTM, ANQGSEA. As DNA, the CDR3 is TGCAGCGTTGAAGCAGAGACAAAAGCCCCCAGCGGGAGGGCTGGGGGACGGAATGAGCAGTTCTTC. This gives the protein CSVEAETKAPSGRAGGRNEQFF.

This clonotype showed up many times. V gene TRBV3-1 combines with J gene TRBJ2-7; TRBD2 matches 11 bases. With 0 bases clipped from V and 5 bases from J, the junction kept 6 bases outside the gene matches. Per the germline V gene, CDR1 is LGHDT and CDR2 is YNNKEL (reference sequence). The CDR3 runs 16 residues. CDR3 sequence reads: CASSQDHTSGSNEQYF. CDR3 sequence (DNA): TGTGCCAGCAGCCAAGATCACACTAGCGGGAGTAACGAGCAGTACTTC.

This clonotype was recorded a few times. This chain connects TRBV2 to TRBJ1-5; 7 bases line up with TRBD1. Germline CDR1 is SNHLY and CDR2 is FYNNEI. Losses at the gene ends were 4 bases for V and 5 bases for J; bases not matched to a gene: 2. The CDR3 spans 13 residues. DNA of the CDR3: TGTGCCAGCAGTGCCAGGGGGGATCAGCCCCAGCATTTT. Residues: CASSARGDQPQHF.

This chain links TRBV20-1 with TRBJ2-5; D may be TRBD2 (6 bases). Deletions cut 6 bases from V and 4 bases from J, with 15 bases between. The germline V gene encodes CDR1 DFQATT and CDR2 SNEGSKA (reference sequence). This CDR3 has 13 amino acids. CDR3 sequence (DNA): TGCAGTGCCGAGGGAGGAGGTGTAGAGACCCAGTACTTC. Translating gives CSAEGGGVETQYF.

The J gene is TRBJ2-5, the V gene TRBV6-1; D uncertain. The CDR3 is 12 amino acids. The V gene lost 2 bases and the J gene lost 9 bases, with 10 bases spanning the gap. Looked up from germline, CDR1 is MNHNS and CDR2 is SASEGT. CDR3 nucleotide sequence: TGTGCCAGCAGTGAATGGAGTCCTCCCCAGTACTTC. Translated: CASSEWSPPQYF.

This clonotype was observed many times. The V and J genes are TRBV2 and TRBJ2-3; tentatively, D is TRBD2 (5 bases). CDR3 length: 15 residues. Germline V lookup: CDR1 SNHLY, CDR2 FYNNEI. V lost 6 bases, J lost 4 bases, and 17 bases lay in between. This chain's CDR3 is CASRVGPLGADTQYF. CDR3 nucleotides: TGTGCCAGCAGGGTAGGACCTCTCGGGGCAGATACGCAGTATTTT.

The chain combines TRBV20-1 with TRBJ1-4; D not certain. V shed 0 bases and J shed 8 bases, with 13 bases lying between them. This CDR3 has 14 residues. Per the germline V gene, CDR1 is DFQATT and CDR2 is SNEGSKA (reference sequence). For the CDR3, the DNA is TGCAGTGCTAGAGATGCGATCGATGGAGAAAAACTGTTTTTT. Amino acid sequence: CSARDAIDGEKLFF.

V usage is TRBV5-4 and J usage is TRBJ1-6; 9 bases map to TRBD1. V shed 3 bases and J 4 bases; nucleotides not matched to a gene: 8. Germline assignment: CDR1 SGHNT and CDR2 YYREEE (reference sequence). This CDR3 has 17 amino acids. The CDR3 DNA is TGTGCCAGCAGCTCAGTCACAGGGGGCGCTTATAATTCACCCCTCCACTTT. This sequence encodes CASSSVTGGAYNSPLHF.

This clonotype was found many times. The rearrangement uses TRBV6-5 and TRBJ1-2; D gene unclear. The CDR3 extends over 14 amino acids. Between the trimmed V and J ends, which lost 0 bases and 1 base, there was a span of 6 bases. The germline V gene encodes CDR1 MNHEY and CDR2 SVGAGI. CDR3 bases: TGTGCCAGCAGTTACTCGGAAGTTAACTATGGCTACACCTTC. It codes for CASSYSEVNYGYTF.

This clonotype was recorded a few times. The gene calls are TRBV6-1 and TRBJ2-1, with D perhaps TRBD2 (6 bases). The V gene's germline CDR1 is MNHNS and CDR2 SASEGT. Trimming took off 6 bases at V and 2 bases at J, with 14 bases between the two ends. The CDR3 spans 15 residues. The chain's CDR3 is CASRLGLNTYNEQFF. The CDR3 nucleotides read TGTGCCAGCAGGTTGGGACTGAATACCTACAATGAGCAGTTCTTC.

This clonotype appeared a few times. J is TRBJ1-4 and V is TRBV25-1, with unresolved D. CDR1 MGHDK and CDR2 SYGVNS come from the germline V gene. The germline V and J ends were trimmed by 3 bases and 1 base, with 6 bases remaining between them. The CDR3 is made up of 14 amino acids. The CDR3 DNA follows: TGTGCCAGCAGTGATAGGCTAACTAATGAAAAACTGTTTTTT. This codes for CASSDRLTNEKLFF.

This clonotype was observed many times. The chain uses TRBV13 and TRBJ2-7; D uncertain. This CDR3 has 14 residues. V was cut by 2 bases and J by 0 bases, with 8 bases left in between. Looked up from germline, CDR1 is PRHDT and CDR2 is FYEKMQ (reference sequence). CDR3 in DNA: TGTGCCAGCAGCTTAAACGCAGACTCCTACGAGCAGTACTTC. It specifies CASSLNADSYEQYF.

This clonotype was observed many times. The CDR3 sequence: CSARGGPSGSGGYGYTF. In DNA, the CDR3 is TGCAGTGCTAGAGGTGGTCCGTCCGGATCAGGGGGCTATGGCTACACCTTC. The chain links TRBV20-1 to TRBJ1-2; 7 nucleotides match TRBD1. The V segment lost 1 base and the J segment 4 bases; nucleotides outside the gene matches: 15. Germline-derived CDR1 and CDR2 are DFQATT and SNEGSKA (reference sequence). This CDR3 is 17 amino acids long.

This chain uses TRBV7-2 with TRBJ2-1; 9 bases map to TRBD2. CDR1 SGHTA and CDR2 FQGNSA come from the germline V gene. The CDR3 consists of 16 residues. V shed 0 bases, J shed 3 bases, and the junction held 3 bases outside the gene matches. CDR3: CASSLAMTSGYNEQFF. CDR3 nucleotides: TGTGCCAGCAGCTTAGCGATGACTAGCGGCTACAATGAGCAGTTCTTC.

This clonotype appeared a few times. The chain carries TRBV30 and TRBJ2-3; 7 bases agree with TRBD2. Unmatched junction bases numbered 11, after V lost 3 bases and J lost 2 bases. This CDR3 is 16 amino acids long. Looked up from germline, CDR1 is GTSNPN and CDR2 is SVGIG (reference sequence). Here the CDR3 reads CAWSDLAEISTDTQYF. The DNA of the CDR3 is TGTGCCTGGAGCGACCTAGCGGAGATATCCACAGATACGCAGTATTTT.

The table lists this clonotype with many counts. V usage is TRBV12-3 or TRBV12-4 and J usage is TRBJ2-1, with TRBD2 matching 9 bases. V dropped 5 bases and J dropped 4; count of bases not matched to a gene: 6. The CDR3 has 15 amino acids. The CDR3 sequence is CASSLSGRGYNEQFF. The DNA of the CDR3 is TGTGCCAGCAGTCTTAGCGGGAGAGGGTACAATGAGCAGTTCTTC.

This clonotype has at least ten counts. The rearrangement joins TRBV9 to TRBJ1-2; D may be TRBD1 (5 bases). With 6 bases removed from V and 7 bases from J, the gap between germline ends came to 10 bases. Germline V gene lookup returns CDR1 SGDLS and CDR2 YYNGEE. The CDR3 runs to 11 residues. CDR3 sequence reads: CASTPDSGYTF. The CDR3 region has the DNA TGTGCCAGCACCCCTGACAGTGGCTACACCTTC.

About this clonotype: A read error is possible here, since a much larger clone lies one base away. This chain links TRBV5-1 with TRBJ2-7; possibly TRBD2 for D (5 bases). The germline gives CDR1 SGHRS, CDR2 YFSETQ. The CDR3 has 14 residues. CDR3 sequence: CASSLWADYYGQYF. The CDR3 coding sequence is TGCGCCAGCAGCTTGTGGGCAGACTACTACGGGCAGTACTTC. Full variable domain (missing parts from reference TRBV5-1 and TRBJ2-7): KAGVTQTPRYLIKTRGQQVTLSCSPISGHRSVSWYQQTPGQGLQFLFEYFSETQRNKGNFPGRFSGRQFSNSRSEMNVSTLELGDSALYLCASSLWADYYGQYFGPGTRLTVT.

V usage is TRBV7-2 and J usage is TRBJ2-7; no reliable D call. There are 15 residues in the CDR3. Trimming left V 11 bases short and J 0 bases short, with 20 bases between. Per germline, CDR1 SGHTA and CDR2 FQGNSA. CDR3 region: CAGTTDALSSYEQYF. CDR3 coding DNA: TGTGCCGGCACCACGGACGCCCTAAGCTCCTACGAGCAGTACTTC.

In this sample, this clonotype turned up a few times. This sequence joins TRBV13 and TRBJ2-7; 8 bases are a match to TRBD1. The ends lost 1 base at V and 3 bases at J; junction bases unmatched: 5. CDR1 is PRHDT, CDR2 FYEKMQ, per germline (reference sequence). The CDR3 covers 15 residues. CDR3 bases: TGTGCCAGCAGCTTAGAGGGACAGGATTACTACGAGCAGTACTTC. Its translation: CASSLEGQDYYEQYF.

This clonotype turned up a few times. The chain recombines TRBV12-3 or TRBV12-4 with TRBJ2-6, with a weak D call TRBD1 (6 bases). Trimming took 2 bases from V and 4 from J, leaving 15 bases between them. CDR3 length: 17 residues. In nucleotides, the CDR3 is TGTGCCAGCAGTTTATACCGAACAGGGATGGGGGCCAACGTCCTGACTTTC. It specifies CASSLYRTGMGANVLTF.

This clonotype was found many times. This chain links TRBV7-9 with TRBJ2-1; D gene unclear. Germline values: CDR1 SEHNR, CDR2 FQNEAQ (reference sequence). The CDR3 is made up of 13 amino acids. Trimming stripped 4 bases from V and 3 bases from J, with 7 bases between. This chain's CDR3 is CASSSPLYNEQFF. In DNA, the CDR3 is TGTGCCAGCAGCTCTCCCCTCTACAATGAGCAGTTCTTC. Complete variable domain (other parts from reference TRBV7-9 and TRBJ2-1): DTGVSQNPRHKITKRGQNVTFRCDPISEHNRLYWYRQTLGQGPEFLTYFQNEAQLEKSRLLSDRFSAERPKGSFSTLEIQRTEQGDSAMYLCASSSPLYNEQFFGPGTRLTVL.